Listed below are T cell receptor beta chains from one sample, sequenced in a study of cytomegalovirus exposure and HLA in healthy donors. Method: immunoSEQ multiplex PCR; TCRdb's copy keeps in-frame clones and lacks some. The table shows 150,000 to 200,000 clones, with over 80% occurring only once. Sequencing was done on a sample of PBMCs. The source of these receptors is a man under 40 in good health and CMV-seropositive. The CDR3 runs from the conserved cysteine through the conserved F or W. A D gene is named only where the DNA matches it firmly. Only some rows state a clone size, as once, few, many or a class for expanded clones.

V: TRBV5-1; D: TRBD2; J: TRBJ2-3; size: NA; DNA: TGCGCCAGCCGAACACGGGGGGGCCTAACAGATACGCAGTATTTT; CDR3: CASRTRGGLTDTQYF
V: TRBV5-1; D: NA; J: TRBJ1-6; size: NA; DNA: TGCGCCAGCAGCTTGGAGACAGCTCCGCTGGACTCACCCCTCCACTTT; CDR3: CASSLETAPLDSPLHF
V: TRBV4-1; D: TRBD2; J: TRBJ2-1; size: NA; DNA: TGCGCCAGCAGCCAAGACCCCTTAGAAGCGGGAGTGATAAATGAGCAGTTCTTC; CDR3: CASSQDPLEAGVINEQFF
V: TRBV9; D: TRBD2; J: TRBJ2-5; size: NA; DNA: TGTGCCAGCAGCCCCGGGACTAGCGGGCAGTACTTC; CDR3: CASSPGTSGQYF
V: TRBV6-6; D: TRBD1; J: TRBJ1-2; size: few; DNA: TGTGCCAGCGGCGGGACAGGGGGCGGCTATGGCTACACCTTC; CDR3: CASGGTGGGYGYTF
V: TRBV7-3; D: TRBD1; J: TRBJ2-3; size: NA; DNA: TGTGCCAGCAGGCGGACAGGGGGCACGGGAGATACGCAGTATTTT; CDR3: CASRRTGGTGDTQYF
V: TRBV7-2; D: NA; J: TRBJ2-1; size: NA; DNA: TGTGCCAGCGGCGGGCAGAGGCTGCTCAATGAGCAGTTCTTC; CDR3: CASGGQRLLNEQFF
V: TRBV9; D: TRBD1; J: TRBJ1-1; size: NA; DNA: TGTGCCAGCAGCGTTCTTCAGGGGGCGAACACTGAAGCTTTCTTT; CDR3: CASSVLQGANTEAFF
V: TRBV29-1; D: TRBD1; J: TRBJ1-3; size: once; DNA: TGCAGCGTTACGGGACAGGCGAGCTCTGGAAACACCATATATTTT; CDR3: CSVTGQASSGNTIYF
V: TRBV5-1; D: TRBD1; J: TRBJ1-5; size: NA; DNA: TGCGCCAGCAGCCCCGGGACAGCGATATCAGAGCCCCAGCATTTT; CDR3: CASSPGTAISEPQHF
V: TRBV4-3; D: NA; J: TRBJ1-2; size: NA; DNA: TGCGCCAGCAGCCAAGGAGCTGCAGGGAACTATGGCTACACCTTC; CDR3: CASSQGAAGNYGYTF
V: TRBV9; D: NA; J: TRBJ2-7; size: NA; DNA: TGTGCCAGCAGCGTAGGTGGTGGTCCCGGCTACGAGCAGTACTTC; CDR3: CASSVGGGPGYEQYF
V: TRBV2; D: TRBD1; J: TRBJ1-5; size: NA; DNA: TGTGCCAGCAGGGACAGGGGGGTGCGACAGCCCCAGCATTTT; CDR3: CASRDRGVRQPQHF